This paragraph reports one T cell receptor (beta chain). Using immunoSEQ multiplex PCR, the repertoire was profiled, and TCRdb retains in-frame clones only, with some absent. Of 150,000 to 200,000 clones listed, just over 90% were seen once; the top ten hold approximately 1.5%. The data are from a study of control samples from healthy donors and cancer patients. Germline-derived CDR1 and CDR2 are SGHRS and YFSETQ. J was trimmed by 5 bases and V by 4 bases; bases with no gene match: 5. CDR3 length: 14 amino acids. J is TRBJ1-1 and V is TRBV5-1; TRBD1 agrees at 10 bases. The clonotype comes from a young man in good health. Source material: blood. CDR3 DNA: TGCGCCAGCAGCCATGGGACAGGGGAAACTGAAGCTTTCTTT. It translates to CASSHGTGETEAFF. The whole variable domain, filled in from reference TRBV5-1 and TRBJ1-1, reads KAGVTQTPRYLIKTRGQQVTLSCSPISGHRSVSWYQQTPGQGLQFLFEYFSETQRNKGNFPGRFSGRQFSNSRSEMNVSTLELGDSALYLCASSHGTGETEAFFGQGTRLTVV.